What follows are 30 T cell receptor beta chains derived from one specimen sequenced in a study of response to subunit inactivated influenza vaccine. TCRdb reanalysed the RT-PCR reads using MiXCR and keeps one entry per CDR3 protein. Altogether around 570,000 distinct CDR3 sequences are present, 7.6% being singletons, with the ten largest covering over 10%. This specimen was PBMCs from blood, taken about 23 months after vaccination. These TCRs come from a man aged 50-75 years who received an inactivated influenza vaccine.

This clonotype has a handful of counts. The chain carries TRBV7-9 and TRBJ2-7; 9 bases fit TRBD1. Per the germline V gene, CDR1 is SEHNR and CDR2 is FQNEAQ (reference sequence). The CDR3 loop spans 13 amino acids. The junction had 5 bases not matched to a gene; V was cut back by 5 bases and J by 6 bases. Here the CDR3 reads CASSLTGGAEQYF. The CDR3 region has the DNA TGTGCCAGCAGCCTGACAGGGGGTGCCGAGCAGTACTTC.

This clonotype was detected ten times or more. The V and J genes are TRBV14 and TRBJ2-3, with 7 positions matching TRBD2. This CDR3 is built from 14 residues. Germline CDR1 SGHDN, CDR2 FVKESK. V was clipped by 5 bases and J by 2 bases; unmatched bases: 4. CDR3 region: CASSDTSDTDTQYF. DNA of the CDR3: TGTGCCAGCAGCGATACTAGCGACACAGATACGCAGTATTTT. Complete variable domain (other parts from reference TRBV14 and TRBJ2-3): EAGVTQFPSHSVIEKGQTVTLRCDPISGHDNLYWYRRVMGKEIKFLLHFVKESKQDESGMPNNRFLAERTGGTYSTLKVQPAELEDSGVYFCASSDTSDTDTQYFGPGTRLTVL.

This clonotype was counted many times. CDR3 amino acids: CASSLRWTRNTDTQYF. CDR3 sequence (DNA): TGTGCCAGCAGTTTACGGTGGACTAGGAACACAGATACGCAGTATTTT. V usage is TRBV12-3 or TRBV12-4 and J usage is TRBJ2-3; 7 bases fit TRBD2. This CDR3 region has 16 residues. V shed 2 bases, J shed 2 bases, and the junction held 7 bases outside the gene matches.

This clonotype has a count of ten or more. The chain recombines TRBV29-1 with TRBJ2-4, with D unresolved. The CDR3 runs to 13 residues. Germline-derived CDR1 and CDR2 are SQVTM and ANQGSEA. The V end was cut by 3 bases, the J end by 5 bases, with 11 bases between. The CDR3 coding sequence is TGCAGCGTTGAGACGGACGGCGAAAACATTCAGTACTTC. Translating gives CSVETDGENIQYF.

V gene TRBV20-1 combines with J gene TRBJ2-1; 8 bases match TRBD2. Germline V gene lookup returns CDR1 DFQATT and CDR2 SNEGSKA (reference sequence). The V segment lost 6 bases and the J segment 13 bases; nucleotides outside the gene matches: 17. The CDR3 contains 14 residues. CDR3 residues: CSAEGPRGGIIQFF. For the CDR3, the DNA is TGCAGTGCAGAAGGACCCCGGGGGGGCATTATTCAGTTCTTC.

This clonotype was recorded a few times. V gene TRBV9 combines with J gene TRBJ2-5; 9 bases map to TRBD2. The CDR3 sequence is 15 residues long. Germline V CDR1 and CDR2: SGDLS, YYNGEE. The V segment lost 4 bases and the J segment 4 bases; nucleotides outside the gene matches: 8. The CDR3 here is CASSSGTSWVETQYF. The CDR3 nucleotides are TGTGCCAGCAGCTCCGGGACTAGCTGGGTAGAGACCCAGTACTTC.

Many counts were recorded for this clonotype. The J gene is TRBJ2-4, the V gene TRBV9, with TRBD2 matching 7 bases. This CDR3 is 17 amino acids long. Trimming at V came to 4 bases and at J to 7 bases, leaving 17 bases not matched to a gene. Per the germline V gene, CDR1 is SGDLS and CDR2 is YYNGEE. The CDR3 DNA sequence: TGTGCCAGCAGCCCAGAGCCAGTAGCGGGTCTGAGGAACATTCAGTACTTC. Translated, it gives CASSPEPVAGLRNIQYF.

This clonotype was detected only a few times. The rearrangement links TRBV27 to TRBJ1-6; D uncertain. The germline V gene encodes CDR1 MNHEY and CDR2 SMNVEV (reference sequence). The CDR3 spans 18 residues. Trimming removed 1 base from V and 0 bases from J, with 13 bases in between. Written as DNA, the CDR3 is TGTGCCAGCAGTTTATATGTCAGAACCAGCTCCTATAATTCACCCCTCCACTTT. Translating gives CASSLYVRTSSYNSPLHF.

The chain uses TRBV25-1 and TRBJ1-2; 7 nucleotides line up with TRBD1. This CDR3 has 14 amino acids. CDR1 is MGHDK and CDR2 is SYGVNS in the germline V gene. The V segment lost 6 bases and the J segment 7 bases; nucleotides outside the gene matches: 11. Written as DNA, the CDR3 is TGTGCCAGCAGGGCCAATCGGGACAGCGGTGGCTACACCTTC. Its translation is CASRANRDSGGYTF.

This clonotype was seen repeatedly, ten times or more. The chain joins TRBV20-1 to TRBJ2-3; 10 nucleotides match TRBD2. The V gene end was trimmed by 5 bases and the J gene end by 2 bases; junction bases not matched to a gene: 7. The length of the CDR3 is 15 residues. Germline CDR1 reads DFQATT; CDR2 reads SNEGSKA (reference sequence). CDR3 in amino acids: CSAGGLAASTDTQYF. The DNA of the CDR3 is TGCAGTGCTGGCGGACTAGCGGCCTCCACAGATACGCAGTATTTT.

This clonotype appeared a few times. This chain joins TRBV27 and TRBJ1-6, with D possibly matching TRBD1 (6 bases). The germline V gene encodes CDR1 MNHEY and CDR2 SMNVEV (reference sequence). This CDR3 has 15 amino acids. Trimming removed 6 bases at V and 8 bases at J, with 17 bases between. CDR3 amino acids: CASSSTGVRDSPLHF. CDR3 bases: TGTGCCAGCAGCTCGACAGGCGTTCGCGATTCACCCCTCCACTTT.

The chain is built from TRBV20-1 and TRBJ2-7; either TRBD1 or TRBD2 may supply D (5 bases each). V lost 6 bases, J lost 3 bases, and 18 bases lay in between. The CDR3 consists of 14 residues. Per the germline V gene, CDR1 is DFQATT and CDR2 is SNEGSKA (reference sequence). The CDR3 region is CSAPPGGSFYEQYF. The CDR3 DNA reads as TGCAGTGCCCCACCTGGGGGAAGTTTCTACGAGCAGTACTTC.

The rearrangement joins TRBV6-2 or TRBV6-3 to TRBJ2-5; TRBD2 matches 7 bases. With V trimmed by 7 bases and J by 0 bases, 5 bases remained unmatched. The CDR3 spans 14 residues. Germline lookup yields CDR1 MNHEY and CDR2 SVGEGT. This CDR3 reads CASTQAGNQETQYF. CDR3 nucleotides: TGTGCCAGCACCCAAGCGGGGAACCAAGAGACCCAGTACTTC.

V gene TRBV7-9 combines with J gene TRBJ1-1, with 11 bases identical to TRBD1. This CDR3 is built from 14 residues. Germline V lookup: CDR1 SEHNR, CDR2 FQNEAQ (reference sequence). V shed 10 bases and J 3 bases; nucleotides not matched to a gene: 7. The CDR3: CATVGQGAHTEAFF. The CDR3 region has the DNA TGTGCCACCGTAGGACAGGGGGCGCACACTGAAGCTTTCTTT.

The J gene is TRBJ2-7, the V gene TRBV18; 11 positions match TRBD1. V was pared by 0 bases and J by 6 bases, with 1 base of the junction left unmatched. The CDR3 is 14 amino acids. CDR1 and CDR2 from the germline V gene are KGHSH and LQKENI. DNA for the CDR3: TGTGCCAGCTCACCACCGGGACAGGGGGTCGAGCAGTACTTC. This translates into CASSPPGQGVEQYF.

This clonotype was detected only a few times. This chain connects TRBV5-4 to TRBJ2-3, with D unresolved. The V gene's germline CDR1 is SGHNT and CDR2 YYREEE (reference sequence). The CDR3 totals 15 residues. Trimming left V 2 bases short and J 0 bases short, with 10 bases between. CDR3 loop: CASSFKSASTDTQYF. As DNA, the CDR3 is TGTGCCAGCAGCTTTAAAAGCGCTAGCACAGATACGCAGTATTTT. Variable domain in full (rest from reference TRBV5-4 and TRBJ2-3): ETGVTQSPTHLIKTRGQQVTLRCSSQSGHNTVSWYQQALGQGPQFIFQYYREEENGRGNFPPRFSGLQFPNYSSELNVNALELDDSALYLCASSFKSASTDTQYFGPGTRLTVL.

This clonotype has more than one count but fewer than ten. The J gene is TRBJ2-7, the V gene TRBV15, with D uncertain. Germline V gene lookup returns CDR1 LNHNV and CDR2 YYDKDF (reference sequence). CDR3 length equals 11 residues. The germline V and J ends were trimmed by 3 bases and 6 bases, with 6 bases remaining between them. The CDR3, as DNA: TGTGCCACCAGCAGTATGTTCGAGCAGTACTTC. This sequence encodes CATSSMFEQYF.

This clonotype appeared many times. The gene calls are TRBV20-1 and TRBJ1-5; no clear D gene. V was pared by 3 bases and J by 4 bases, with 10 bases between. The CDR3 consists of 13 residues. The germline V gene encodes CDR1 DFQATT and CDR2 SNEGSKA (reference sequence). This CDR3 is CSASNKGNQPQHF. In DNA, the CDR3 is TGCAGTGCTAGTAACAAGGGAAATCAGCCCCAGCATTTT.

This clonotype has a handful of counts. The V gene is TRBV3-1, the J gene TRBJ1-2; D may be TRBD1 (5 bases). The CDR3 spans 13 residues. Germline V gives CDR1 LGHDT, CDR2 YNNKEL (reference sequence). V shed 6 bases and J shed 7 bases, with 15 bases lying between them. In DNA form, the CDR3 reads TGTGCCAGCAGTCATAAGTCAGGGAGTGGCTACACCTTC. This encodes CASSHKSGSGYTF.

The chain carries TRBV12-3 or TRBV12-4 and TRBJ2-6; D unclear. V gave up 6 bases and J gave up 0 bases, with 9 bases separating them. The CDR3 has 15 amino acids. CDR3 amino acids: CASRETTSGANVLTF. The CDR3 bases are TGTGCCAGCAGGGAAACAACCTCTGGGGCCAACGTCCTGACTTTC.

Only a few counts were recorded for this clonotype. The V and J genes are TRBV5-5 and TRBJ2-5, with D possibly matching TRBD1 (5 bases). V was clipped by 0 bases and J by 5 bases, with 11 bases between them. This CDR3 is 14 amino acids long. The V gene's germline CDR1 is SGHKS and CDR2 YYEKEE (reference sequence). The DNA for the CDR3 is TGTGCCAGCAGCTTGGCGTCAGGGCGGGAGACCCAGTACTTC. Translation: CASSLASGRETQYF.

V gene TRBV5-1 combines with J gene TRBJ1-4; the match to TRBD1 covers 9 bases. Trimming took 2 bases from V and 8 from J; bases not matched to a gene: 4. Germline loops: CDR1 SGHRS, CDR2 YFSETQ. This CDR3 spans 14 amino acids. CDR3 protein: CASSFDRGGEKLFF. The CDR3 bases are TGCGCCAGCAGCTTCGACAGGGGGGGCGAAAAACTGTTTTTT.

This clonotype was seen repeatedly, ten times or more. The rearrangement links TRBV11-2 to TRBJ2-5, with a weak D call TRBD2 (5 bases). V shed 3 bases and J shed 0 bases, with 5 bases lying between them. The germline gives CDR1 SGHAT, CDR2 FQNNGV. The CDR3 is 13 residues long. CDR3 amino acids: CASSFGDQETQYF. In DNA form, the CDR3 reads TGTGCCAGCAGCTTCGGGGACCAAGAGACCCAGTACTTC.

This clonotype has a handful of counts. The CDR3 here is CASSRGPRGDEQYF. CDR3 coding DNA: TGTGCCAGCAGTCGGGGGCCCCGAGGTGACGAGCAGTACTTC. The rearrangement uses TRBV3-1 and TRBJ2-7; D possibly uses TRBD1 or TRBD2 (6 bases each). Germline V gives CDR1 LGHDT, CDR2 YNNKEL (reference sequence). This CDR3 spans 14 amino acids. Trimming cost V 6 bases and J 5 bases, with 17 bases left between them.

The table lists this clonotype with a few counts. J is TRBJ1-1 and V is TRBV19; the D gene is possibly TRBD1 (6 bases). V shed 4 bases and J shed 4 bases, with 16 bases lying between them. The germline CDR1 and CDR2 sequences are LNHDA and SQIVND (reference sequence). The CDR3 is 15 amino acids. The CDR3 DNA reads TGTGCCAGTAGTACACGACAGGAACGCAGCACTGAAGCTTTCTTT. Its protein product is CASSTRQERSTEAFF.

The chain uses TRBV7-2 and TRBJ2-7; possibly TRBD1 for D (6 bases). Trimming left V 5 bases short and J 4 bases short, with 12 bases between. Germline V gene sequence: CDR1 SGHTA, CDR2 FQGNSA. The CDR3 is 13 residues long. CDR3 sequence reads: CASSPQQGYEQYF. The DNA for the CDR3 is TGTGCCAGCAGCCCGCAACAGGGTTACGAGCAGTACTTC. Filled out from reference TRBV7-2 and TRBJ2-7, the complete variable domain reads GAGVSQSPSNKVTEKGKDVELRCDPISGHTALYWYRQSLGQGLEFLIYFQGNSAPDKSGLPSDRFSAERTGGSVSTLTIQRTQQEDSAVYLCASSPQQGYEQYFGPGTRLTVT.

This clonotype appeared a few times. This chain uses TRBV6-5 with TRBJ1-1; weak D call: TRBD1 (6 bases). Germline V gene sequence: CDR1 MNHEY, CDR2 SVGAGI. CDR3 size: 13 residues. V dropped 5 bases and J dropped 11 bases, with 18 bases sitting between them. The CDR3 DNA reads TGTGCCAGCAGTACCGAGGGGGGCGCCAGGGCTTTCTTT. This gives the protein CASSTEGGARAFF.

In its sample, this clonotype was seen a few times. J is TRBJ2-3 and V is TRBV7-2; 8 positions agree with TRBD1. This CDR3 has 16 residues. V gave up 6 bases and J gave up 4 bases; unmatched junction bases: 12. Germline lookup yields CDR1 SGHTA and CDR2 FQGNSA. The CDR3 loop is CASRRAVTGAADTQYF. DNA of the CDR3: TGTGCCAGCAGAAGAGCTGTGACAGGGGCCGCAGATACGCAGTATTTT.

The chain employs TRBV20-1 and TRBJ2-2, with D perhaps matching TRBD1 (5 bases). The CDR3 runs 14 residues. CDR1 DFQATT and CDR2 SNEGSKA come from the germline V gene (reference sequence). Trimming took off 3 bases at V and 4 bases at J, with 12 bases between the two ends. The CDR3 spells CSASRTFSTGELFF. The DNA of the CDR3 is TGCAGTGCTAGCCGGACATTCTCCACCGGGGAGCTGTTTTTT.

This clonotype was counted between two and nine times. This chain joins TRBV7-2 and TRBJ2-3, with 10 nucleotides matching TRBD2. J gave up 2 bases and V 2 bases, and 10 bases lay outside the gene matches. Germline loops: CDR1 SGHTA, CDR2 FQGNSA. CDR3 size: 18 residues. The CDR3 here is CASSLSGLAATITDTQYF. The CDR3, as DNA: TGTGCCAGCAGCTTAAGCGGACTAGCGGCTACAATCACAGATACGCAGTATTTT. Full variable domain (missing parts from reference TRBV7-2 and TRBJ2-3): GAGVSQSPSNKVTEKGKDVELRCDPISGHTALYWYRQSLGQGLEFLIYFQGNSAPDKSGLPSDRFSAERTGGSVSTLTIQRTQQEDSAVYLCASSLSGLAATITDTQYFGPGTRLTVL.